Each of the 29 T cell receptor beta chains below was sequenced from the same sample in a study of human T cells and chemical hapten exposure. Each CDR3 protein is one row after TCRdb ran MiXCR on the RACE reads. The sample consists of 300,000 to 450,000 distinct CDR3 sequences, nearly 5% of them appearing once. This sample's time point: patch test 1, 2 weeks after DPC sensitization. The treatment: therapeutic diphenylcyclopropenone sensitization with weekly scalp DPC. This specimen consisted of whole blood, obtained in connection with sensitization to the hapten diphenylcyclopropenone (DPC). The receptors originated from a woman aged 45-59 years with alopecia areata. Some clones in this sample may be carry-over from other donors' samples.

This clonotype was counted ten times or more. J is TRBJ1-1 and V is TRBV10-2; D is ambiguous. Germline V gene sequence: CDR1 WSHSY, CDR2 SAAADI. The V and J ends lost 3 bases and 5 bases respectively, with 10 bases between them. This CDR3 spans 13 amino acids. The CDR3: CASSEDGETEAFF. The DNA for the CDR3 is TGCGCCAGCAGTGAAGACGGGGAAACTGAAGCTTTCTTT.

The chain joins TRBV6-5 to TRBJ1-1; 7 nucleotides match TRBD1. V shed 7 bases, J shed 5 bases, and the junction held 10 bases outside the gene matches. Germline lookup yields CDR1 MNHEY and CDR2 SVGAGI. This CDR3 region has 14 residues. CDR3: CASTDRVSGTEAFF. CDR3 DNA: TGTGCCAGCACCGACAGGGTCTCGGGGACTGAAGCTTTCTTT.

This rearrangement joins TRBV5-1 to TRBJ2-7; possibly TRBD1 for D (6 bases). CDR1 is SGHRS, CDR2 YFSETQ, per germline. This CDR3 comprises 13 residues. Trimming left V 7 bases short and J 5 bases short, with 16 bases between. CDR3 region: CASAPEGVHEQYF. The CDR3 DNA reads TGCGCCAGCGCCCCTGAGGGGGTACACGAGCAGTACTTC. The full variable domain, in which reference TRBV5-1 and TRBJ2-7 provide the parts outside the CDR3, is KAGVTQTPRYLIKTRGQQVTLSCSPISGHRSVSWYQQTPGQGLQFLFEYFSETQRNKGNFPGRFSGRQFSNSRSEMNVSTLELGDSALYLCASAPEGVHEQYFGPGTRLTVT.

This clonotype was recorded at least ten times. This chain joins TRBV7-2 and TRBJ1-1; tentative D call: TRBD1 (6 bases). Germline values: CDR1 SGHTA, CDR2 FQGNSA. The V end was cut by 5 bases, the J end by 8 bases, with 18 bases between. The CDR3 runs to 14 residues. The CDR3 DNA is TGTGCCAGCAGCCCCATATACCAAACAGGGGAAGCTTTCTTT. It specifies CASSPIYQTGEAFF.

This clonotype occurred many times. The rearrangement joins TRBV10-3 to TRBJ2-1; D is uncertain. From germline, CDR1 is ENHRY and CDR2 SYGVKD. This CDR3 is built from 12 residues. V lost 4 bases and J 4 bases, leaving 5 bases between the germline ends. This CDR3 is CAISGGYNEQFF. The CDR3 DNA reads as TGTGCCATCAGTGGAGGATACAATGAGCAGTTCTTC.

This clonotype was seen more than once but under ten times. In DNA, the CDR3 is TGCGCCAGCAGCCAAGAAGCGTCTGGGGCCAACGTCCTGACTTTC. Protein product: CASSQEASGANVLTF. J is TRBJ2-6 and V is TRBV4-3; D is undetermined. The CDR3 loop spans 15 amino acids. V lost 0 bases and J 1 base, leaving 4 bases between the germline ends. Germline V gene data show CDR1 as LGHNA and CDR2 as YSLEER.

This clonotype appeared many times. The chain uses TRBV11-2 and TRBJ2-4; the match to TRBD2 covers 12 bases. Germline CDR1 and CDR2: SGHAT and FQNNGV. This CDR3 has 17 residues. Trimming removed 4 bases from V and 6 bases from J; junction bases left unmatched: 10. The CDR3 loop reads CASSSWTSGISSNIQYF. For the CDR3, the DNA is TGTGCCAGCAGCTCCTGGACTAGCGGGATTTCCTCAAACATTCAGTACTTC.

This clonotype was observed a few times. This rearrangement joins TRBV29-1 to TRBJ1-5, with D maybe TRBD1 (6 bases). CDR3 size: 13 residues. Trimming removed 2 bases at V and 8 bases at J, with 13 bases between. Germline lookup yields CDR1 SQVTM and CDR2 ANQGSEA. The CDR3 DNA reads as TGCAGCGTTGAACAGTCAAGGGGGGAGCCCCAGCATTTT. Translating it yields CSVEQSRGEPQHF. Using reference TRBV29-1 and TRBJ1-5 for the parts outside the CDR3, the full variable domain is SAVISQKPSRDICQRGTSLTIQCQVDSQVTMMFWYRQQPGQSLTLIATANQGSEATYESGFVIDKFPISRPNLTFSTLTVSNMSPEDSSIYLCSVEQSRGEPQHFGDGTRLSIL.

The chain is built from TRBV7-9 and TRBJ2-5; D is ambiguous. This CDR3 region has 14 residues. The germline V gene encodes CDR1 SEHNR and CDR2 FQNEAQ (reference sequence). V was trimmed by 2 bases and J by 3 bases, leaving 10 bases between them. The CDR3 bases are TGTGCCAGCAGCTTAAGATTGGTAGAAGAGACCCAGTACTTC. Translation gives CASSLRLVEETQYF.

This clonotype was seen at least ten times. This sequence joins TRBV29-1 and TRBJ2-2; D tentatively reads TRBD1 or TRBD2 (5 bases each). With 6 bases removed from V and 0 bases from J, the gap between germline ends came to 8 bases. The CDR3 loop spans 13 amino acids. Germline-derived CDR1 and CDR2 are SQVTM and ANQGSEA. The CDR3 is CSVGRPNTGELFF. DNA for the CDR3: TGCAGCGTGGGACGGCCGAACACCGGGGAGCTGTTTTTT.

This clonotype has ten or more counts. The chain uses TRBV27 and TRBJ1-5, with D perhaps matching TRBD1 (5 bases). The CDR3 has 13 residues. V was clipped by 6 bases and J by 2 bases, with 8 bases between them. Germline CDR1 is MNHEY and CDR2 is SMNVEV (reference sequence). CDR3 amino acids: CASSLQGNQPQHF. Written as DNA, the CDR3 is TGTGCCAGCAGCTTACAGGGCAATCAGCCCCAGCATTTT.

This clonotype came up a few times. The genes are TRBV19 and TRBJ2-3; weak D call: TRBD1 (6 bases). Deletions cut 6 bases from V and 0 bases from J, with 16 bases between. The length of the CDR3 is 16 residues. Germline values: CDR1 LNHDA, CDR2 SQIVND (reference sequence). The CDR3 DNA reads TGTGCCAGTAGGACCACAGGGTTGGCTAGCACAGATACGCAGTATTTT. Translated: CASRTTGLASTDTQYF.

This clonotype was counted many times. This chain connects TRBV14 to TRBJ1-2, with unresolved D. The V gene's germline CDR1 is SGHDN and CDR2 FVKESK. V lost 0 bases, J lost 4 bases, and 12 bases lay in between. The CDR3 contains 15 residues. The chain's CDR3 is CASSQERAPGYGYTF. The CDR3 nucleotides read TGTGCCAGCAGCCAAGAAAGGGCCCCCGGCTATGGCTACACCTTC.

This clonotype was picked up a small number of times. This chain connects TRBV4-1 to TRBJ1-1; TRBD1 matches 8 bases. CDR1 and CDR2 from the germline V gene are MGHRA and YSYEKL. The length of the CDR3 is 15 residues. With V trimmed by 4 bases and J by 3 bases, 7 bases remained unmatched. CDR3 loop: CASSPNRGTYTEAFF. DNA for the CDR3: TGCGCCAGCAGCCCCAACAGGGGGACCTACACTGAAGCTTTCTTT.

This chain joins TRBV3-1 and TRBJ1-1, with D maybe TRBD1 (5 bases). Looked up from germline, CDR1 is LGHDT and CDR2 is YNNKEL (reference sequence). Trimming took 1 base from V and 7 from J, leaving 7 bases between them. This CDR3 contains 12 residues. The CDR3 DNA reads as TGTGCCAGCAGCCAAGTAGGGGTTGAAGCTTTCTTT. Translating it yields CASSQVGVEAFF.

This clonotype was counted a few times. The chain joins TRBV2 to TRBJ2-3; 9 bases map to TRBD2. The CDR3 is 14 amino acids. V was pared by 7 bases and J by 6 bases, with 8 bases of the junction left unmatched. From germline, CDR1 is SNHLY and CDR2 FYNNEI. CDR3 sequence reads: CASIPSGEWDTQYF. CDR3 DNA sequence: TGTGCCAGCATCCCTAGCGGGGAGTGGGATACGCAGTATTTT.

The V gene is TRBV20-1, the J gene TRBJ1-4; D might be TRBD1 (6 bases). The V end lost 6 bases, the J end lost 2 bases, and 22 bases lay between the germline ends. This CDR3 spans 17 amino acids. In germline, CDR1 is DFQATT, CDR2 SNEGSKA (reference sequence). Here the CDR3 DNA reads TGCAGTGCCGCCTATTGGGCAGGGGTGTTTACTAATGAAAAACTGTTTTTT. Protein sequence: CSAAYWAGVFTNEKLFF.

This clonotype occurred a few times. The chain joins TRBV28 to TRBJ1-4; a weak D match, TRBD1 (5 bases). The germline gives CDR1 MDHEN, CDR2 SYDVKM. Trimming stripped 3 bases from V and 8 bases from J, with 13 bases between. The CDR3 is 14 residues long. This chain's CDR3 is CASSFGQGTEKLFF. DNA of the CDR3: TGTGCCAGCAGTTTTGGGCAGGGAACGGAAAAACTGTTTTTT. Supplemented by reference TRBV28 and TRBJ1-4, the full variable domain reads DVKVTQSSRYLVKRTGEKVFLECVQDMDHENMFWYRQDPGLGLRLIYFSYDVKMKEKGDIPEGYSVSREKKERFSLILESASTNQTSMYLCASSFGQGTEKLFFGSGTQLSVL.

This clonotype came up many times. The V and J genes are TRBV4-3 and TRBJ2-7; 11 positions agree with TRBD2. The CDR3 loop spans 15 amino acids. V shed 1 base, J shed 5 bases, and the junction held 4 bases outside the gene matches. Germline CDR1 reads LGHNA; CDR2 reads YSLEER. The CDR3 here is CASSQVAGGPNEQYF. The CDR3 coding sequence is TGCGCCAGCAGCCAAGTAGCGGGAGGGCCCAACGAGCAGTACTTC.

The chain links TRBV28 to TRBJ1-1, with D hard to call. The CDR3 runs 17 residues. The V end lost 5 bases, the J end lost 0 bases, and 19 bases lay between the germline ends. Per germline, CDR1 MDHEN and CDR2 SYDVKM. The CDR3 bases are TGTGCCAGCAGTCCGGCGGTGTGGGGAGAGGTGAACACTGAAGCTTTCTTT. This gives the protein CASSPAVWGEVNTEAFF.

The chain links TRBV3-1 to TRBJ1-2; D possibly corresponds to TRBD1 (6 bases). CDR3 size: 14 residues. Between the trimmed V and J ends, which lost 4 bases and 4 bases, there was a span of 13 bases. CDR1 LGHDT and CDR2 YNNKEL come from the germline V gene (reference sequence). In nucleotides, the CDR3 is TGTGCCAGCAGCCGGGAGCAGGGGTCCTATGGCTACACCTTC. Amino acid sequence: CASSREQGSYGYTF.

The sample holds a few counts of this clonotype. At one of its ends the junction is not consistent with the germline gene, which may arise from a read error. The chain has TRBV3-1 and TRBJ2-1; 7 nucleotides align to TRBD2. CDR1 and CDR2 (germline): LGHDT, YNNKEL (reference sequence). CDR3 size: 15 residues. The CDR3 nucleotides are TGTGCCAGCAGTCAAGGGCTAGCGGATAACAATGAGCAGTTCTTC. Its protein product is CASSQGLADNNEQFF.

This clonotype was seen ten or more times. The CDR3 reads CASSLPGQGENSPLHF. DNA for the CDR3: TGTGCCAGCAGCTTACCGGGACAGGGTGAGAATTCACCCCTCCACTTT. The V and J genes are TRBV7-2 and TRBJ1-6; 9 bases line up with TRBD1. CDR1 is SGHTA and CDR2 is FQGNSA in the germline V gene. The V gene end was trimmed by 2 bases and the J gene end by 7 bases; junction bases not matched to a gene: 6. The CDR3 spans 16 residues.

This clonotype was seen a few times. This chain connects TRBV6-1 to TRBJ2-7; 8 bases are shared with TRBD1. Per germline, CDR1 MNHNS and CDR2 SASEGT. Trimming cost V 9 bases and J 4 bases; bases outside gene matches: 8. This CDR3 spans 13 amino acids. The CDR3 DNA is TGTGCCAGTTCCGGGACAGGAACTTACGAGCAGTACTTC. Translation: CASSGTGTYEQYF.

This clonotype was found many times. This chain connects TRBV7-2 to TRBJ2-3; D is unresolved. V gave up 10 bases and J gave up 4 bases, with 21 bases separating them. Germline V gene sequence: CDR1 SGHTA, CDR2 FQGNSA. The CDR3 is made up of 15 amino acids. CDR3 bases: TGTGCCACCTCCCTTACTGCGATGATAGCAGATACGCAGTATTTT. Its translation is CATSLTAMIADTQYF.

This clonotype has ten or more counts. This chain joins TRBV13 and TRBJ1-2; D not certain. This CDR3 is built from 11 residues. V was shortened by 11 bases and J by 5 bases, with 12 bases between the two germline ends. The germline V gene encodes CDR1 PRHDT and CDR2 FYEKMQ (reference sequence). The CDR3 sequence is CAARAEYGYTF. The CDR3 nucleotides are TGTGCCGCTCGTGCCGAGTATGGCTACACCTTC. The full variable domain, with the rest looked up from reference TRBV13 and TRBJ1-2, is AAGVIQSPRHLIKEKRETATLKCYPIPRHDTVYWYQQGPGQDPQFLISFYEKMQSDKGSIPDRFSAQQFSDYHSELNMSSLELGDSALYFCAARAEYGYTFGSGTRLTVV.

This clonotype was counted at least ten times. J is TRBJ2-7 and V is TRBV5-1; 10 bases map to TRBD1. V lost 3 bases and J lost 3; bases outside the gene matches: 6. CDR1 and CDR2 (germline): SGHRS, YFSETQ. This CDR3 spans 15 amino acids. CDR3 sequence reads: CASSSGTGASYEQYF. The CDR3 bases are TGCGCCAGCAGCTCCGGGACAGGGGCTAGCTACGAGCAGTACTTC.

The chain has TRBV3-1 and TRBJ2-3; the D gene is possibly TRBD2 (6 bases). CDR1 LGHDT and CDR2 YNNKEL come from the germline V gene (reference sequence). Between the trimmed V and J ends, which lost 4 bases and 0 bases, there was a span of 14 bases. CDR3 size: 16 residues. The CDR3 DNA is TGTGCCAGCAGCCCCCGGGACTTTTCTAGCACAGATACGCAGTATTTT. This gives the protein CASSPRDFSSTDTQYF.

This clonotype was counted between two and nine times. The rearrangement joins TRBV15 to TRBJ2-7; no firm D call. Trimming removed 4 bases at V and 5 bases at J, with 21 bases between. This CDR3 has 16 amino acids. Germline CDR1 reads LNHNV; CDR2 reads YYDKDF (reference sequence). CDR3: CATSTNRDFRFNEQYF. The CDR3 DNA sequence: TGTGCCACCAGCACCAATCGAGACTTCCGATTTAACGAGCAGTACTTC.